These 32 T cell receptor beta chains originate from one sample sequenced in a study of vaccination and CD4 T cells after COVID-19. Their specific antigens are unknown. Scientists ran DNA taken from cultured CD4+ T cells through the Oncomine TCR Beta short-read assay for sequencing. TCRdb re-derived calls from the PCR reads in MiXCR, one entry per CDR3 protein. Of 15,000 to 20,000 distinct CDR3 sequences listed, roughly 70% are singletons. The treatment denotes: approximately 11-day PBMC culture with coronavirus spike peptide pools or control peptides (ViraFEST assay). The sample was CD4+ T cells from blood, cultured in vitro. These receptors originate from a human donor who had recovered from COVID-19.

CDR3 nucleotide sequence: TGTGCCACCAGCAGATTTGACAGACCGAACACCGGGGAGCTGTTTTTT. Translation: CATSRFDRPNTGELFF. The chain uses TRBV15 and TRBJ2-2; tentatively, D is TRBD1 (5 bases). The CDR3 is made up of 16 amino acids. Germline V gene data show CDR1 as LNHNV and CDR2 as YYDKDF (reference sequence). The V gene lost 2 bases and the J gene lost 0 bases, with 10 bases spanning the gap.

This chain connects TRBV20-1 to TRBJ1-2; D gene ambiguous. The V gene lost 1 base and the J gene lost 0 bases, with 15 bases spanning the gap. Germline V lookup: CDR1 DFQATT, CDR2 SNEGSKA (reference sequence). CDR3 length: 16 residues. CDR3 amino acids: CSARAGRAETNYGYTF. The CDR3, as DNA: TGCAGTGCTAGAGCGGGGAGGGCCGAGACTAACTATGGCTACACCTTC.

The gene calls are TRBV27 and TRBJ1-1; TRBD1 might be the D (5 bases). The V and J ends lost 8 bases and 7 bases respectively, with 20 bases between them. CDR3 length: 14 amino acids. Germline values: CDR1 MNHEY, CDR2 SMNVEV (reference sequence). CDR3 loop: CASGRLGGAGEAFF. In nucleotides, the CDR3 is TGTGCCAGCGGGAGACTGGGTGGGGCTGGTGAAGCTTTCTTT.

This clonotype qualifies as medium-sized. The genes are TRBV10-1 and TRBJ2-3; D is uncertain. Germline loops: CDR1 WNHNN, CDR2 SYGVQD (reference sequence). The germline V and J ends were trimmed by 7 bases and 10 bases, with 15 bases remaining between them. The CDR3 has 12 residues. The CDR3 spells CASIRSRTAQYF. CDR3 sequence (DNA): TGCGCCAGCATAAGATCCCGCACCGCGCAGTATTTT.

In this sample, this clonotype turned up once. The genes are TRBV12-5 and TRBJ2-1, with D maybe TRBD2 (6 bases). V was cut by 6 bases and J by 2 bases, with 11 bases left in between. Germline CDR1 is LGHNT and CDR2 is FRNRAP. The CDR3 sequence is 14 residues long. CDR3 residues: CASGAGTPYNEQFF. CDR3 coding DNA: TGTGCTAGTGGAGCCGGGACTCCCTACAATGAGCAGTTCTTC.

The table lists this clonotype with a few counts. This chain uses TRBV7-8 with TRBJ2-3; 11 positions match TRBD2. The CDR3 extends over 18 amino acids. From germline, CDR1 is SGHVS and CDR2 FQNEAQ. Trimming removed 5 bases from V and 0 bases from J; junction bases left unmatched: 10. CDR3 in DNA: TGTGCCAGCAGCGTGGGGACTAGCGGAGGGGGGAGCACAGATACGCAGTATTTT. Translation gives CASSVGTSGGGSTDTQYF. The full variable domain, completed using reference TRBV7-8 and TRBJ2-3, is GAGVSQSPRYKVAKRGQDVALRCDPISGHVSLFWYQQALGQGPEFLTYFQNEAQLDKSGLPSDRFFAERPEGSVSTLKIQRTQQEDSAVYLCASSVGTSGGGSTDTQYFGPGTRLTVL.

This sequence joins TRBV6-2 or TRBV6-3 and TRBJ2-2; 7 bases agree with TRBD1. This CDR3 region has 16 residues. Germline trimming cut 2 bases from V and 6 bases from J; bases unmatched to any gene: 9. CDR1 is MNHEY, CDR2 SVGEGT, per germline. CDR3: CASSYQRQGRAGELFF. The CDR3 nucleotides read TGTGCCAGCAGTTACCAGCGACAGGGTAGGGCCGGGGAGCTGTTTTTT.

This clonotype has only one observation. The V and J genes are TRBV30 and TRBJ1-2, with 8 bases matching TRBD1. The V gene end was trimmed by 0 bases and the J gene end by 8 bases; junction bases not matched to a gene: 11. The CDR3 runs 15 residues. Germline V gene lookup returns CDR1 GTSNPN and CDR2 SVGIG (reference sequence). The CDR3 protein is CAWSVRGRQGQGYTF. The CDR3, as DNA: TGTGCCTGGAGTGTAAGGGGGCGACAGGGGCAAGGCTACACCTTC.

CDR3 nucleotide sequence: TGTGCCACCGTGTATGCGGGGGGCTATGGCTACACCTTC. It yields the protein CATVYAGGYGYTF. The chain links TRBV10-3 to TRBJ1-2; possibly TRBD1 for D (5 bases). CDR1 ENHRY and CDR2 SYGVKD come from the germline V gene. The CDR3 runs 13 residues. V was clipped by 10 bases and J by 4 bases, with 16 bases between them.

The chain uses TRBV9 and TRBJ1-6; 8 nucleotides match TRBD1. Trimming took 3 bases from V and 9 from J; bases not matched to a gene: 8. From germline, CDR1 is SGDLS and CDR2 YYNGEE. This CDR3 is 15 amino acids long. The CDR3 DNA follows: TGTGCCAGCAGCGGCCCGACAGGGGTTGGTTCACCCCTCCACTTT. This codes for CASSGPTGVGSPLHF.

This clonotype was seen just once. The chain recombines TRBV19 with TRBJ1-5; D is undetermined. Germline values: CDR1 LNHDA, CDR2 SQIVND (reference sequence). This CDR3 is built from 13 residues. V shed 5 bases and J shed 1 base, with 6 bases lying between them. The CDR3 coding sequence is TGTGCCAGTAGTTTAAGGAGCAATCAGCCCCAGCATTTT. Its translation is CASSLRSNQPQHF.

This sequence joins TRBV10-1 and TRBJ1-1, with D unclear. V lost 6 bases to trimming and J lost 1 base, with 9 bases between them. The CDR3 is made up of 13 amino acids. CDR1 WNHNN and CDR2 SYGVQD come from the germline V gene (reference sequence). The CDR3 DNA reads as TGCGCCAGCAGCCCCGCAGGGAACACTGAAGCTTTCTTT. It translates to CASSPAGNTEAFF.

This clonotype was seen a handful of times. This chain uses TRBV15 with TRBJ1-2; the D is unclear. V was shortened by 6 bases and J by 4 bases, with 15 bases between the two germline ends. Germline assignment: CDR1 LNHNV and CDR2 YYDKDF (reference sequence). The CDR3 runs 14 residues. CDR3 nucleotide sequence: TGTGCCACCAGTGACTGGGTGTTGGGCTATGGCTACACCTTC. Protein sequence: CATSDWVLGYGYTF.

The chain combines TRBV20-1 with TRBJ1-1, with D unresolved. The CDR3 is 12 amino acids. Between the trimmed V and J ends, which lost 0 bases and 4 bases, there was a span of 6 bases. Germline CDR1 reads DFQATT; CDR2 reads SNEGSKA (reference sequence). CDR3 DNA: TGCAGTGCTAGAGACCAGATCACTGAAGCTTTCTTT. Its translation is CSARDQITEAFF.

The chain is built from TRBV7-2 and TRBJ1-2, with 8 bases aligning to TRBD1. Per the germline V gene, CDR1 is SGHTA and CDR2 is FQGNSA. CDR3 size: 15 residues. The junction had 12 bases not matched to a gene; V was cut back by 4 bases and J by 8 bases. The CDR3 loop reads CASSSSTGQGGGYTF. The CDR3, as DNA: TGTGCCAGCAGCTCCTCTACCGGACAGGGAGGGGGCTACACCTTC. Drawing the rest from reference TRBV7-2 and TRBJ1-2, the complete variable domain is GAGVSQSPSNKVTEKGKDVELRCDPISGHTALYWYRQSLGQGLEFLIYFQGNSAPDKSGLPSDRFSAERTGGSVSTLTIQRTQQEDSAVYLCASSSSTGQGGGYTFGSGTRLTVV.

This clonotype was observed a few times. The chain uses TRBV6-1 and TRBJ1-3; D gene uncertain. CDR3 size: 11 residues. CDR1 and CDR2 (germline): MNHNS, SASEGT. Trimming removed 6 bases at V and 3 bases at J, with 3 bases between. This chain's CDR3 is CASSLGNTIYF. In DNA form, the CDR3 reads TGTGCCAGCAGCCTTGGAAACACCATATATTTT.

The chain joins TRBV7-9 to TRBJ2-4; a possible D gene is TRBD2 (6 bases). The length of the CDR3 is 17 residues. The germline gives CDR1 SEHNR, CDR2 FQNEAQ (reference sequence). V was trimmed by 2 bases and J by 0 bases, leaving 14 bases between them. In DNA form, the CDR3 reads TGTGCCAGCAGCTTACCCGGAGGGGCCTTAGCCAAAAACATTCAGTACTTC. It is translated as CASSLPGGALAKNIQYF.

This clonotype has a single count. This chain links TRBV28 with TRBJ2-7, with TRBD1 identical over 9 bases. J was trimmed by 2 bases and V by 8 bases; bases with no gene match: 10. The CDR3 runs 15 residues. CDR1 is MDHEN and CDR2 is SYDVKM in the germline V gene. The CDR3 region has the DNA TGTGCCAGCCGGGGTCCGGGACAGGGCACCTACGAGCAGTACTTC. It is translated as CASRGPGQGTYEQYF. The variable domain in full, with the rest retrieved from reference TRBV28 and TRBJ2-7, is DVKVTQSSRYLVKRTGEKVFLECVQDMDHENMFWYRQDPGLGLRLIYFSYDVKMKEKGDIPEGYSVSREKKERFSLILESASTNQTSMYLCASRGPGQGTYEQYFGPGTRLTVT.

As DNA, the CDR3 is TGTGCCAGTAGTCCCGGGGGACAGCTCTCTGGAAACACCATATATTTT. It translates to CASSPGGQLSGNTIYF. This chain joins TRBV19 and TRBJ1-3; 7 positions match TRBD1. Losses at the gene ends were 5 bases for V and 0 bases for J; bases not matched to a gene: 7. Germline CDR1 LNHDA, CDR2 SQIVND (reference sequence). This CDR3 contains 16 residues.

This clonotype was seen a handful of times. This chain connects TRBV2 to TRBJ1-6, with D unclear. Germline V gives CDR1 SNHLY, CDR2 FYNNEI. Trimming stripped 4 bases from V and 9 bases from J, with 13 bases between. The CDR3 length is 14 residues. In DNA, the CDR3 is TGTGCCAGCAGTGCGCCGGTGAGAGGTTCACCCCTCCACTTT. Its protein product is CASSAPVRGSPLHF.

By sample share, this clonotype is medium-sized (0.01 to 0.1%). This rearrangement joins TRBV19 to TRBJ2-1, with 11 bases lining up with TRBD1. The CDR3 consists of 16 residues. The germline CDR1 and CDR2 sequences are LNHDA and SQIVND (reference sequence). V shed 7 bases, J shed 4 bases, and the junction held 9 bases outside the gene matches. Here the CDR3 DNA reads TGTGCCAGTAACATACCGGGACAGGGGGTTTACAATGAGCAGTTCTTC. It encodes CASNIPGQGVYNEQFF.

Here the CDR3 DNA reads TGTGCCAGCAGCCCTTACCGGGGATACCTCCACTTT. It yields the protein CASSPYRGYLHF. The chain links TRBV14 to TRBJ1-6; D uncertain. V was shortened by 4 bases and J by 15 bases, with 13 bases between the two germline ends. Germline CDR1 reads SGHDN; CDR2 reads FVKESK. The CDR3 has 12 residues.

The chain joins TRBV6-1 to TRBJ2-1; tentatively, D is TRBD2 (6 bases). Germline values: CDR1 MNHNS, CDR2 SASEGT. The germline V and J ends were trimmed by 6 bases and 9 bases, with 12 bases remaining between them. The CDR3 is made up of 12 amino acids. The CDR3 DNA sequence: TGTGCCAGCAGGGCCCTGGGAGGTGAGCAGTTCTTC. This encodes CASRALGGEQFF.

The rearrangement links TRBV6-2 or TRBV6-3 to TRBJ1-2, with 7 positions matching TRBD1. CDR3 size: 14 residues. The V and J ends lost 2 bases and 4 bases, in that order; junction bases with no gene match: 4. Germline V lookup: CDR1 MNHEY, CDR2 SVGEGT. CDR3 sequence reads: CASSYRGRTYGYTF. The CDR3 nucleotides are TGTGCCAGCAGTTACAGGGGGCGCACCTATGGCTACACCTTC.

The CDR3 DNA follows: TGTGCCAGCAGCTTCGGGACAGGGTATTCCGAGCAGTACTTC. It is translated as CASSFGTGYSEQYF. The chain links TRBV11-1 to TRBJ2-7; TRBD1 agrees at 9 bases. V was clipped by 3 bases and J by 6 bases; unmatched bases: 6. The germline V gene has CDR1 SGHAT and CDR2 FQDESV (reference sequence). The CDR3 length is 14 residues.

The genes are TRBV19 and TRBJ1-2; tentative D call: TRBD1 (6 bases). Germline V CDR1 and CDR2: LNHDA, SQIVND (reference sequence). The CDR3 extends over 14 amino acids. V lost 8 bases to trimming and J lost 0 bases, with 13 bases between them. The CDR3 DNA sequence: TGTGCCAGTCCCGGGACACAGTCTAACTATGGCTACACCTTC. It specifies CASPGTQSNYGYTF.

The chain links TRBV20-1 to TRBJ1-6, with D unresolved. This CDR3 has 16 residues. The V gene's germline CDR1 is DFQATT and CDR2 SNEGSKA (reference sequence). V lost 3 bases and J 0 bases, leaving 12 bases between the germline ends. The CDR3 region is CSARSGSSSYNSPLHF. Here the CDR3 DNA reads TGCAGTGCTAGGTCGGGGTCCAGCTCCTATAATTCACCCCTCCACTTT.

The rearrangement links TRBV2 to TRBJ1-1; D is perhaps TRBD1 (5 bases). The V gene's germline CDR1 is SNHLY and CDR2 FYNNEI. V was cut by 6 bases and J by 4 bases, with 18 bases left in between. The CDR3 has 15 amino acids. CDR3: CASSSQWGGITEAFF. The CDR3 nucleotides are TGTGCCAGCAGCTCCCAGTGGGGGGGTATCACTGAAGCTTTCTTT.

The V gene is TRBV28, the J gene TRBJ1-2; D unclear. CDR3 length equals 11 residues. Trimming removed 4 bases at V and 8 bases at J, with 8 bases between. CDR1 is MDHEN, CDR2 SYDVKM, per germline. This CDR3 is CASSSVGGYTF. CDR3 bases: TGTGCCAGCAGTTCCGTGGGGGGCTACACCTTC.

Only a few counts were recorded for this clonotype. The rearrangement uses TRBV7-2 and TRBJ1-2; 7 bases match TRBD1. Losses at the gene ends were 4 bases for V and 3 bases for J; bases not matched to a gene: 8. The length of the CDR3 is 15 residues. In germline, CDR1 is SGHTA, CDR2 FQGNSA. The CDR3 sequence is CASSSQTGRDYGYTF. The CDR3 bases are TGTGCCAGCAGCTCACAGACAGGGAGGGACTATGGCTACACCTTC.

As for this clonotype: With a much larger clone just one base away, this may be a read error. Because it lacks the conserved phenylalanine or tryptophan at the end, this CDR3 is likely a read error. The chain has TRBV4-3 and TRBJ1-2; D gene ambiguous. The CDR3 contains 16 residues. V lost 1 base and J 3 bases, leaving 15 bases between the germline ends. Germline CDR1 and CDR2: LGHNA and YSLEER. CDR3: CASSQAQRLSDYGYTS. CDR3 DNA sequence: TGCGCCAGCAGCCAAGCCCAGCGTTTGTCCGACTATGGCTACACCTCC.

V gene TRBV6-1 combines with J gene TRBJ2-5; perhaps TRBD1 as D (5 bases). The CDR3 length is 15 residues. Germline V gene data show CDR1 as MNHNS and CDR2 as SASEGT. The V and J ends lost 7 bases and 2 bases respectively, with 17 bases between them. In DNA form, the CDR3 reads TGTGCCAGCACCACCATGGCAGGGCCACAAGAGACCCAGTACTTC. This gives the protein CASTTMAGPQETQYF.